These T cell receptor beta chains were read from a single sample in a study of T cell responses to AZD1222 COVID-19 vaccine. This table comes from immunoSEQ multiplex PCR, and its TCRdb copy is limited to in-frame clones, with some not included. The data contain some 130,000 clones, roughly nine tenths of them singletons. The specimen was peripheral blood, collected on day 0 of AZD1222 vaccination. Receptors were obtained from an adult in good health. The CDR3 runs from the conserved cysteine through the conserved F or W. Fields, in order: D gene, clone size, V gene, J gene, CDR3 protein, CDR3 DNA. The D gene is left open where the match is weak. Size is stated for part of the rows, as once, few or many counts, or as a class when the clone is expanded.

TRBD1	NA	TRBV29-1	TRBJ2-5	CSVGTGRETQYF	TGCAGCGTCGGGACAGGGCGAGAGACCCAGTACTTC
NA	NA	TRBV2	TRBJ2-3	CASSELKRFTDTQYF	TGTGCCAGCAGTGAACTTAAGCGGTTCACAGATACGCAGTATTTT
NA	NA	TRBV6-2/TRBV6-3	TRBJ2-7	CASSYSLDAYEQYF	TGTGCCAGCAGTTACTCTTTAGACGCCTACGAGCAGTACTTC
TRBD2	NA	TRBV9	TRBJ2-1	CASSVRGTSGSGYNEQFF	TGTGCCAGCAGCGTACGGGGGACTAGCGGGAGTGGCTACAATGAGCAGTTCTTC
NA	NA	TRBV19	TRBJ1-3	CASSIPRSVGNTIYF	TGTGCCAGTAGTATACCGAGGAGCGTCGGAAACACCATATATTTT
NA	NA	TRBV5-5	TRBJ2-1	CASSLEAFRAYNEQFF	TGTGCCAGCAGCTTGGAGGCCTTCCGTGCCTACAATGAGCAGTTCTTC
NA	NA	TRBV6-5	TRBJ2-2	CASSRPPGELFF	TGTGCCAGCAGCCGCCCCCCCGGGGAGCTGTTTTTT
TRBD1	NA	TRBV28	TRBJ2-3	CASRSLGQGNTDTQYF	TGTGCCAGCAGATCCTTGGGACAGGGGAACACAGATACGCAGTATTTT
TRBD1	few	TRBV7-3	TRBJ2-2	CASSSQGAYGELFF	TGTGCCAGCAGCTCACAGGGGGCGTACGGGGAGCTGTTTTTT
NA	NA	TRBV6-5	TRBJ2-7	CASSYSRQKSYEQYF	TGTGCCAGCAGTTACTCCCGGCAGAAATCCTACGAGCAGTACTTC
NA	NA	TRBV7-2	TRBJ2-1	CASSLKRGQIYNEQFF	TGTGCCAGCAGCTTAAAACGGGGGCAGATCTACAATGAGCAGTTCTTC